Following are 8 T cell receptor beta chains from one sample sequenced in a study of blood T cell repertoires in COVID-19. Here immunoSEQ multiplex PCR was the method, and the copy in TCRdb shows in-frame clones only, minus some. The sample lists 300,000 to 400,000 clones; roughly 90% were seen once. Sequenced: PBMCs or T cells enriched from blood (not recorded which). These receptors were taken from a woman aged 30 to 39 with acute COVID-19.

This chain uses TRBV4-1 with TRBJ1-2; TRBD1 might be the D (5 bases). Trimming cost V 5 bases and J 0 bases, with 13 bases left between them. Germline values: CDR1 MGHRA, CDR2 YSYEKL. The CDR3 runs 15 residues. The CDR3 region is CASSLGVRSNYGYTF. For the CDR3, the DNA is TGCGCCAGCAGCTTAGGGGTACGTTCTAACTATGGCTACACCTTC.

Here the CDR3 reads CASSVPSGGAGTGELFF. The CDR3 nucleotides read TGTGCCAGCAGCGTACCTAGCGGGGGGGCAGGCACCGGGGAGCTGTTTTTT. The rearrangement uses TRBV9 and TRBJ2-2; 12 bases are shared with TRBD2. Unmatched junction bases numbered 5, after V lost 1 base and J lost 4 bases. The CDR3 is 17 residues long. Germline V gene sequence: CDR1 SGDLS, CDR2 YYNGEE. The whole variable domain, filled in from reference TRBV9 and TRBJ2-2, reads DSGVTQTPKHLITATGQRVTLRCSPRSGDLSVYWYQQSLDQGLQFLIQYYNGEERAKGNILERFSAQQFPDLHSELNLSSLELGDSALYFCASSVPSGGAGTGELFFGEGSRLTVL.

The chain carries TRBV6-6 and TRBJ1-5; TRBD1 agrees at 8 bases. Germline CDR1 reads MNHNY; CDR2 reads SVGAGI (reference sequence). The CDR3 runs to 12 residues. Unmatched junction bases numbered 2, after V lost 6 bases and J lost 7 bases. This chain's CDR3 is CASRYRGQPQHF. CDR3 nucleotides: TGTGCCAGCAGGTACAGGGGGCAGCCCCAGCATTTT.

The chain has TRBV18 and TRBJ1-1; D call uncertain. The germline V gene has CDR1 KGHSH and CDR2 LQKENI. This CDR3 is built from 15 residues. V dropped 3 bases and J dropped 1 base, with 12 bases sitting between them. The CDR3 protein is CASSPWGGQNTEAFF. CDR3 coding DNA: TGTGCCAGCTCACCCTGGGGAGGGCAGAACACTGAAGCTTTCTTT.

A note on this clone: Different DNA sequences within this sample yield the same CDR3. The chain combines TRBV7-3 with TRBJ2-3; tentatively, D is TRBD2 (6 bases). The CDR3 spans 15 residues. The germline V gene encodes CDR1 SGHTA and CDR2 FQGTGA. Deletions cut 1 base from V and 4 bases from J, with 12 bases between. CDR3: CASSLSPGVADTQYF. The CDR3 DNA follows: TGTGCCAGCAGCTTAAGTCCGGGGGTGGCAGATACGCAGTATTTT.

J is TRBJ2-3 and V is TRBV5-1, with a weak D call TRBD1 (5 bases). From germline, CDR1 is SGHRS and CDR2 YFSETQ. V lost 1 base, J lost 5 bases, and 8 bases lay in between. The CDR3 is made up of 13 amino acids. The CDR3 nucleotides are TGCGCCAGCAGCTTGTACGACAGAGATACGCAGTATTTT. Protein: CASSLYDRDTQYF. The variable domain in full, with the rest retrieved from reference TRBV5-1 and TRBJ2-3, is KAGVTQTPRYLIKTRGQQVTLSCSPISGHRSVSWYQQTPGQGLQFLFEYFSETQRNKGNFPGRFSGRQFSNSRSEMNVSTLELGDSALYLCASSLYDRDTQYFGPGTRLTVL.

A remark on this clone: The same CDR3 also results from other DNA sequences found in this sample. The CDR3 protein is CASSIGRDYEQYF. CDR3 coding DNA: TGTGCCAGTAGTATAGGTCGGGACTACGAGCAGTACTTC. This chain connects TRBV19 to TRBJ2-7, with D perhaps TRBD2 (5 bases). This CDR3 is 13 amino acids long. The V end lost 1 base, the J end lost 3 bases, and 7 bases lay between the germline ends. Per the germline V gene, CDR1 is LNHDA and CDR2 is SQIVND (reference sequence).

This rearrangement joins TRBV4-1 to TRBJ1-1, with D possibly matching TRBD1 (5 bases). The CDR3 runs 17 residues. The germline gives CDR1 MGHRA, CDR2 YSYEKL. Trimming cost V 0 bases and J 1 base, with 15 bases left between them. CDR3 DNA sequence: TGCGCCAGCAGCCAAGACCTTGCGCGGGGGGGGAACACTGAAGCTTTCTTT. This codes for CASSQDLARGGNTEAFF.